This T cell receptor beta chain was captured by sequencing in a study of CD8 T cells in ankylosing spondylitis. Findings of the study overall: Disease-linked clones reportedly concentrated significantly in matched ankylosing spondylitis synovial fluid. In ankylosing spondylitis blood, a motif of about eight highly homologous TCR beta variants appeared characteristic.

This clonotype showed up many times. The target antigen is unknown. TCRdb re-derived calls from the 5' RACE reads in MiXCR, one entry per CDR3 protein. The sample holds about 510,000 distinct CDR3 sequences, approximately 5% seen once. The CDR3 extends over 14 amino acids. V lost 6 bases and J 0 bases, leaving 11 bases between the germline ends. CDR1 is MDHEN and CDR2 is SYDVKM in the germline V gene. The sample was blood, either unsorted or a sorted T cell fraction (not recorded which). The sequence was collected from a male donor with ankylosing spondylitis. This sequence joins TRBV28 and TRBJ1-2; weak D call: TRBD1 (6 bases). CDR3: CASRRTVANYGYTF. The CDR3 DNA sequence: TGTGCCAGCAGAAGGACAGTTGCTAACTATGGCTACACCTTC.